The T cell receptor beta chain under discussion was sequenced for a study of T cell clonotyping in hematopoietic cell transplantation. The repertoire was sequenced with immunoSEQ multiplex PCR; TCRdb's copy has only in-frame clones and lacks some. This repertoire shows more than 55,000 clones, just under 95% found once; its top ten account for approximately 1.5%. As regards this clone: The antigen is unknown.

Overall study findings and caveats: At the given depth, recipient repertoires were over 95% de novo clonotypes. Recipient TCR diversity dropped after transplant; expanded clonotypes rose from day 30 to 180. Graft donor and pretransplant recipient Inverse Simpson Index values predicted broader posttransplant TCR diversity.

V shed 1 base and J shed 3 bases, with 9 bases lying between them. The CDR3 covers 14 residues. The germline gives CDR1 SEHNR, CDR2 FQNEAQ (reference sequence). The chain joins TRBV7-9 to TRBJ1-1, with D maybe TRBD1 (5 bases). The receptor comes from a man aged 45-60 years in good health. Some clones in this sample may be carry-over from other donors' samples. The sample was peripheral blood mononuclear cells. The CDR3 sequence is CASSLVRGDTEAFF. In nucleotides, the CDR3 is TGTGCCAGCAGCTTAGTCCGGGGGGACACTGAAGCTTTCTTT.